This TCR beta chain was sequenced in a study of T-cell memory formation after mild COVID-19. Study-wide context: Each donor largely had its own TCR clusters.

TCRdb redid the calling of the 5' RACE reads with MiXCR, one entry per CDR3 protein. The sample yields under 150,000 distinct CDR3 sequences, 20% to 25% seen once. Germline V gene data show CDR1 as SNHLY and CDR2 as FYNNEI. The CDR3 runs to 15 residues. V was clipped by 7 bases and J by 2 bases; unmatched bases: 8. The chain combines TRBV2 with TRBJ2-5, with TRBD1 identical over 9 bases. The sequenced sample was PBMCs or a T cell subset sorted from them (not recorded which). This receptor was obtained from a man younger than 35 who had mild COVID-19 (a few samples of this study predate the infection). Cell type and time point are not known. CDR3 DNA: TGTGCCAGCACTAACCGGGACAGGGATCAAGAGACCCAGTACTTC. Translating gives CASTNRDRDQETQYF.